The source of this TCR beta chain is a study of siplizumab effects on memory and regulatory T cells. Generated by immunoSEQ multiplex PCR, the TCRdb table keeps only in-frame clones and is missing some. Of about 50,000 clones detected, about 98% appear once; the ten largest clones hold about 1%. CDR3 length: 14 amino acids. Deletions cut 1 base from V and 8 bases from J, with 13 bases between. Per germline, CDR1 MNHNS and CDR2 SASEGT. Sequences were obtained from naive CD8+ T cells sorted from blood. V and J are TRBV6-1 and TRBJ2-3; D tentatively fits TRBD1 or TRBD2 (6 bases each). The TCR originated in a human donor in good health. DNA of the CDR3: TGTGCCAGCAGTGAAGGGGTGAGGGGGGTTACGCAGTATTTT. Residues: CASSEGVRGVTQYF.